The subject of this entry is one T cell receptor (beta chain). The table lists this clonotype with a few counts. What this receptor recognizes is not known. Nothing much larger sits one base from this clone, and base qualities are not available. TCR beta VDJ combination and CDR3 sequence profiling used genomic DNA as the template. An Illumina HiSeq 2000 was used for TCR repertoire sequencing. The paper's data handling went like this. TRBV/TRBJ rearrangement plots, CDR3 size and DJ length profiles, and Simpson's diversity index were used to assess repertoires. Whichever DNA sequence was most abundant in the deep sequencing data was defined as the immunodominant clone. CDR3 amino acid sequences were screened for sharing across subjects and were compared with published repertoires and the VDJdb database. Starting from the raw public reads, TCRdb applied fastp trimming at Q25, assembled clones with MiXCR and retained in-frame beta chains. Entries are consolidated by CDR3 protein sequence, retaining the most common genes and DNA. TCRdb's processing, not the study's, gives the V and J calls here. The sample has some 170,000 distinct CDR3 sequences on record, around 40% of them singletons. The top ten hold 1.1% of the sample.

TCR repertoires of sorted CD4+ and CD8+ blood T cells from severe aplastic anemia patients and healthy subjects were deep-sequenced in the study. Ficoll-Paque density gradient centrifugation was used to isolate peripheral blood mononuclear cells. Before DNA extraction, CD4+ and CD8+ T cells were sorted with FACS or magnetic beads. This record comes from a study of CD8+CD57+ T cells in acquired aplastic anemia (dated by TCRdb to 2017 to 2018). Turning to the overall study: On average, sorted CD4+ and CD8+ cells yielded about 3 ug of extracted DNA, with a range of roughly 0.17 to 30 ug. For healthy donor samples, the average read count was about 10 million for CD4+ cells and 11 million to 14 million for CD8+ cells.

The full study reports these points: Although 25 to 30 CD8+ CDR3 sequences were shared by patients and controls, these sequences appeared highly expressed in patients and within the immunodominant clones of patients. No significant difference in CD8+ Simpson's diversity was found between patients and healthy controls (P=0.060).

Inclusive of the bounding cysteine and phenylalanine, the CDR3 is 13 residues long. The sequence is cut down to CDR3 DNA, 39 bases in frame from base 1. CDR1 and CDR2, per the germline V gene, are SGHTA and FQGTGA. The trim is 6 bases for V and 3 bases for J, with a gap of 11 bases between the germline ends. The receptor's source is a human donor in good health. Material: sorted CD4+, CD8+, or CD8+CD57+ T cells (not recorded which) from PBMCs. Recombination joined TRBV7-3 with TRBJ2-5; TRBD1 is possibly the D segment (5 matching bases). The sequence in DNA is TGTGCCAGCAGTCGATCGACAGAAGAGACCCAGTACTTC. This sequence encodes CASSRSTEETQYF. The CDR3, completed at both ends by the reference TRBV7-3 and TRBJ2-5 genes, gives the full variable domain GAGVSQTPSNKVTEKGKYVELRCDPISGHTALYWYRQSLGQGPEFLIYFQGTGAADDSGLPNDRFFAVRPEGSVSTLKIQRTERGDSAVYLCASSRSTEETQYFGPGTRLLVL.